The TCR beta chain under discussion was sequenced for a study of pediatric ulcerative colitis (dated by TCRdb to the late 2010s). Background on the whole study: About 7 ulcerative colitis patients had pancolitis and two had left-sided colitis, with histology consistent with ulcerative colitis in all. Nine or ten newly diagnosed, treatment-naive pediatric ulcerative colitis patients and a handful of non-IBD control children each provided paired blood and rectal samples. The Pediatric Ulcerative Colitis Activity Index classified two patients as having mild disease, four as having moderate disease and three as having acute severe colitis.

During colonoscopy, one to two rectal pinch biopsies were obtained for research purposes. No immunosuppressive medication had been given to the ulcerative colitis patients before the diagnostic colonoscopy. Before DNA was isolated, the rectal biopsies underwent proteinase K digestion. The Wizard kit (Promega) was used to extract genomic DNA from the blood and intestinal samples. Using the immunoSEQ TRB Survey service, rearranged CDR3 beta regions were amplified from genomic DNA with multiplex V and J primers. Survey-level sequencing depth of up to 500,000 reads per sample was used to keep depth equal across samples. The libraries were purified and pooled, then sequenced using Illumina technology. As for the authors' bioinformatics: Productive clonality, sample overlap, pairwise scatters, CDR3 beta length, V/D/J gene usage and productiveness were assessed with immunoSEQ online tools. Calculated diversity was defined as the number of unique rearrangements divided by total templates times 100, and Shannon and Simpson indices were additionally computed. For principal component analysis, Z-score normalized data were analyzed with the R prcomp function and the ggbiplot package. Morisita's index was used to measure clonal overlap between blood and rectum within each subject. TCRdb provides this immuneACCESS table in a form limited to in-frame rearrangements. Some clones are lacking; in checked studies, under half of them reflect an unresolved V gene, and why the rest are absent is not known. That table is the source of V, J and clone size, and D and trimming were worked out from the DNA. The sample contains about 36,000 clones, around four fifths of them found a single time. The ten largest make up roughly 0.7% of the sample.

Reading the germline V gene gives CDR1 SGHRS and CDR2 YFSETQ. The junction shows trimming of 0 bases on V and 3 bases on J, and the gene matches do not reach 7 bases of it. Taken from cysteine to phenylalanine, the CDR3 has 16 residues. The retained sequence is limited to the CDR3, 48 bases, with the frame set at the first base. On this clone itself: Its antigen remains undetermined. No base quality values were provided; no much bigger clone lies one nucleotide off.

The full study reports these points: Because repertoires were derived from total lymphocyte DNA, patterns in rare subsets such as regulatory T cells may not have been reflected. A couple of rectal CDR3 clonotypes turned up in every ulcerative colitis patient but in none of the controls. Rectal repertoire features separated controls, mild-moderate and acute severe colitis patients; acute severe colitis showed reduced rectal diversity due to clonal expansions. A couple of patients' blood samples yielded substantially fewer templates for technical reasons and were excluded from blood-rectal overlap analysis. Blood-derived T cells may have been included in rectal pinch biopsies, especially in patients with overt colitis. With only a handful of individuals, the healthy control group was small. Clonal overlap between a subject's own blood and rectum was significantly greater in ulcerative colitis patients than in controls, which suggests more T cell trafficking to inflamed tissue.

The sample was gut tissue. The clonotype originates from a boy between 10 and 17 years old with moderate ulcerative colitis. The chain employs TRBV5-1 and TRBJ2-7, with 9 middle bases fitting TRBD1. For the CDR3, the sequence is CASSLAGTGFRYEQYF. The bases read TGCGCCAGCAGCTTGGCGGGGACAGGGTTTCGCTACGAGCAGTACTTC. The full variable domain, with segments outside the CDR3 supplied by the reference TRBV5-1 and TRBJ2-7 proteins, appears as KAGVTQTPRYLIKTRGQQVTLSCSPISGHRSVSWYQQTPGQGLQFLFEYFSETQRNKGNFPGRFSGRQFSNSRSEMNVSTLELGDSALYLCASSLAGTGFRYEQYFGPGTRLTVT.